What follows are 15 T cell receptor beta chains derived from one specimen sequenced in a study of cytomegalovirus exposure and HLA in healthy donors. PCR primers comprised 60 Vbeta and 13 Jbeta primers. Method: immunoSEQ multiplex PCR; TCRdb's copy keeps in-frame clones and lacks some. The sample carries 98,000 or so clones, roughly four fifths recorded once. Sequencing was carried out using PBMCs. The source of these receptors is a female donor in good health and CMV-seronegative.

The V and J genes are TRBV9 and TRBJ2-5; 10 nucleotides match TRBD1. Germline loops: CDR1 SGDLS, CDR2 YYNGEE. Trimming at V came to 1 base and at J to 5 bases, leaving 5 bases not matched to a gene. The CDR3 extends over 15 amino acids. The CDR3 spells CASSVTGQGKETQYF. CDR3 in DNA: TGTGCCAGCAGCGTAACGGGACAGGGGAAGGAGACCCAGTACTTC.

About this clone itself: At one of its ends the junction is not consistent with the germline gene, which may arise from a read error. The rearrangement links TRBV2 to TRBJ1-2; D remains unclear. The CDR3 sequence is 12 residues long. Germline V lookup: CDR1 SNHLY, CDR2 FYNNEI. CDR3 in amino acids: CASSGEEGIGFF. The CDR3 nucleotides are TGTGCCAGCAGTGGGGAGGAAGGCATCGGGTTTTTC.

This chain connects TRBV10-1 to TRBJ2-1; 8 bases align to TRBD1. Germline V gives CDR1 WNHNN, CDR2 SYGVQD (reference sequence). CDR3 length: 17 residues. The V gene end was trimmed by 0 bases and the J gene end by 4 bases; junction bases not matched to a gene: 8. In nucleotides, the CDR3 is TGCGCCAGCAGTGAGTCGGGCAGGGGGCGAGGATACAATGAGCAGTTCTTC. As protein: CASSESGRGRGYNEQFF.

The V gene is TRBV7-6, the J gene TRBJ1-3; D unresolved. V was pared by 6 bases and J by 2 bases, with 14 bases between. This CDR3 is 15 amino acids long. Germline V gives CDR1 SGHVS, CDR2 FNYEAQ. CDR3 coding DNA: TGTGCCAGCAGACCCTATGACGGGACTGGAAACACCATATATTTT. Translation: CASRPYDGTGNTIYF.

The V and J genes are TRBV7-2 and TRBJ2-5, with 9 bases matching TRBD2. Per germline, CDR1 SGHTA and CDR2 FQGNSA. V lost 5 bases, J lost 2 bases, and 12 bases stayed unmatched. The CDR3 is 17 amino acids. CDR3 in amino acids: CASSRHGASGKQETQYF. In DNA form, the CDR3 reads TGTGCCAGCAGCCGCCACGGGGCTAGCGGGAAGCAAGAGACCCAGTACTTC.

The V call is TRBV18, the J call TRBJ2-7, with 9 bases that match TRBD1. CDR1 is KGHSH and CDR2 is LQKENI in the germline V gene. This CDR3 has 14 residues. The V segment lost 5 bases and the J segment 4 bases; nucleotides outside the gene matches: 6. In DNA, the CDR3 is TGTGCCAGCTCAGCGGGACAGGGTGGGTACGAGCAGTACTTC. This codes for CASSAGQGGYEQYF.

The J gene is TRBJ2-2, the V gene TRBV6-6, with 7 positions matching TRBD1. The CDR3 loop spans 14 amino acids. With 5 bases clipped from V and 3 bases from J, the junction kept 3 bases outside the gene matches. Germline V gene sequence: CDR1 MNHNY, CDR2 SVGAGI (reference sequence). The CDR3 loop reads CASSTGQHTGELFF. CDR3 DNA: TGTGCCAGCAGTACGGGACAGCACACCGGGGAGCTGTTTTTT.

Of note for this clone: One junction end does not reproduce the germline sequence, and a read error may be involved. The rearrangement uses TRBV5-1 and TRBJ2-7; 7 positions agree with TRBD1. CDR3 length: 16 residues. Germline CDR1 reads SGHRS; CDR2 reads YFSETQ. The CDR3 DNA follows: TGCGCCAGCCGCTTAGGGCCGGGACAGTGGTCCTACGAGCAGTACTTC. Residues: CASRLGPGQWSYEQYF.

DNA of the CDR3: TGTGCCAGCAGATCTCTAGCGGGGGCGAACAATGAGCAGTTCTTC. Protein: CASRSLAGANNEQFF. The chain links TRBV2 to TRBJ2-1, with TRBD2 identical over 10 bases. Germline CDR1 reads SNHLY; CDR2 reads FYNNEI. V dropped 6 bases and J dropped 5; count of bases not matched to a gene: 7. This CDR3 is 15 amino acids long. The variable domain in full, completed from reference TRBV2 and TRBJ2-1, reads EPEVTQTPSHQVTQMGQEVILRCVPISNHLYFYWYRQILGQKVEFLVSFYNNEISEKSEIFDDQFSVERPDGSNFTLKIRSTKLEDSAMYFCASRSLAGANNEQFFGPGTRLTVL.

This clone was counted between two and nine times. The chain joins TRBV2 to TRBJ1-5; 7 bases match TRBD1. The CDR3 is made up of 15 amino acids. From germline, CDR1 is SNHLY and CDR2 FYNNEI. V lost 4 bases to trimming and J lost 2 bases; unmatched junction nucleotides: 5. The CDR3: CASSGSTGGNQPQHF. CDR3 in DNA: TGTGCCAGCAGTGGTTCTACAGGGGGCAATCAGCCCCAGCATTTT.

In nucleotides, the CDR3 is TGTGCCAGCTCACCAATGGCAGCCAGGGTCTACGAGCAGTACTTC. As protein: CASSPMAARVYEQYF. The genes are TRBV18 and TRBJ2-7; maybe TRBD1 (5 bases). Germline V gives CDR1 KGHSH, CDR2 LQKENI. V was clipped by 2 bases and J by 3 bases, with 14 bases between them. The CDR3 length is 15 residues.

The genes are TRBV27 and TRBJ2-2; no firm D call. Trimming removed 4 bases at V and 6 bases at J, with 9 bases between. Germline CDR1 and CDR2: MNHEY and SMNVEV (reference sequence). The CDR3 extends over 13 amino acids. For the CDR3, the DNA is TGTGCCAGCAGTTACCCAGGCTCCGGGGAGCTGTTTTTT. This translates into CASSYPGSGELFF.

This sequence joins TRBV29-1 and TRBJ1-1; D uncertain. Trimming pared 4 bases from V and 3 bases from J, leaving 9 bases between. The CDR3 covers 12 residues. Germline CDR1 is SQVTM and CDR2 is ANQGSEA. CDR3 loop: CSVVGGYTEAFF. The CDR3 bases are TGCAGCGTTGTTGGAGGCTACACTGAAGCTTTCTTT. The variable domain in full, with the rest retrieved from reference TRBV29-1 and TRBJ1-1, is SAVISQKPSRDICQRGTSLTIQCQVDSQVTMMFWYRQQPGQSLTLIATANQGSEATYESGFVIDKFPISRPNLTFSTLTVSNMSPEDSSIYLCSVVGGYTEAFFGQGTRLTVV.

The genes are TRBV5-1 and TRBJ2-5, with 12 bases lining up with TRBD2. Germline V CDR1 and CDR2: SGHRS, YFSETQ. The CDR3 spans 16 residues. V trimming: 5 bases; J trimming: 4 bases; junction bases outside the gene matches: 9. The CDR3 region has the DNA TGCGCCAGCAGATATCTAGCGGGGGGGCCTCCAGAGACCCAGTACTTC. Residues: CASRYLAGGPPETQYF.

Here the CDR3 DNA reads TGTGCCAGCAGCTTAGGAGTGAGGCCGGGGCAAGAGACCCAGTACTTC. Amino acids: CASSLGVRPGQETQYF. The rearrangement links TRBV7-6 to TRBJ2-5, with TRBD2 as a possible D gene (5 bases). Trimming removed 1 base at V and 2 bases at J, with 14 bases between. CDR3 size: 16 residues. Germline values: CDR1 SGHVS, CDR2 FNYEAQ.